The 12 T cell receptor beta chains in this list originate from one sample, sequenced in a study of Graves' ophthalmopathy and Graves' hyperthyroidism. Investigators amplified TCR beta CDR3 regions from RNA transcripts. A first-round RT-PCR used HTBI primers, followed by a second-round multiplex PCR. TCRdb passed the multiplex PCR reads through MiXCR, listing each CDR3 protein once. Here the sample spans around 400,000 distinct CDR3 sequences, approximately 16% being singletons. The sample comprised peripheral blood. The origin of the receptors is a woman between 18 and 29 years old with Graves' ophthalmopathy.

CDR3 nucleotide sequence: TGTGCCAGCAGACCAGGGGGTGCTGGAAACACCATATATTTT. Residues: CASRPGGAGNTIYF. V usage is TRBV12-3 or TRBV12-4 and J usage is TRBJ1-3; TRBD1 matches 7 bases. The CDR3 spans 14 residues. With V trimmed by 6 bases and J by 2 bases, 4 bases remained unmatched.

This chain links TRBV6-1 with TRBJ1-1, with D perhaps matching TRBD1 (6 bases). Trimming took 4 bases from V and 5 from J, leaving 11 bases between them. CDR3 length equals 13 residues. Germline lookup yields CDR1 MNHNS and CDR2 SASEGT. This chain's CDR3 is CASSATGRTEAFF. The CDR3, as DNA: TGTGCCAGCAGTGCTACAGGGAGAACTGAAGCTTTCTTT.

The rearrangement joins TRBV4-2 to TRBJ2-1; 9 nucleotides match TRBD2. With 2 bases clipped from V and 7 bases from J, the junction kept 9 bases outside the gene matches. Germline CDR1 and CDR2: LGHNA and YNFKEQ. The CDR3 loop spans 16 amino acids. As DNA, the CDR3 is TGTGCCAGCAGCCAACCGGGATCTAGCGGGACAAATGAGCAGTTCTTC. This sequence encodes CASSQPGSSGTNEQFF.

This clonotype was picked up many times. The chain has TRBV6-5 and TRBJ1-2; tentatively, D is TRBD1 (5 bases). This CDR3 has 14 amino acids. From germline, CDR1 is MNHEY and CDR2 SVGAGI. Deletions cut 10 bases from V and 8 bases from J, with 23 bases between. CDR3 nucleotides: TGTGCCACCTCTCCACGGGGGGAGAAGGGAGGCTACACCTTC. Protein product: CATSPRGEKGGYTF.

The V call is TRBV30, the J call TRBJ1-2; D gene unclear. Trimming shortened V by 3 bases and J by 4 bases, and 12 bases separated the two germline ends. Germline V gene lookup returns CDR1 GTSNPN and CDR2 SVGIG (reference sequence). The length of the CDR3 is 13 residues. The CDR3 spells CAWSATGFYGYTF. The CDR3 bases are TGTGCCTGGAGCGCTACGGGGTTCTATGGCTACACCTTC. The full variable domain, with the rest looked up from reference TRBV30 and TRBJ1-2, is SQTIHQWPATLVQPVGSPLSLECTVEGTSNPNLYWYRQAAGRGLQLLFYSVGIGQISSEVPQNLSASRPQDRQFILSSKKLLLSDSGFYLCAWSATGFYGYTFGSGTRLTVV.

This clonotype was seen many times. The chain has TRBV27 and TRBJ2-7, with D possibly being TRBD1 or TRBD2 (5 bases each). CDR3 size: 13 residues. The germline CDR1 and CDR2 sequences are MNHEY and SMNVEV (reference sequence). The V and J ends lost 7 bases and 3 bases respectively, with 13 bases between them. The CDR3 nucleotides are TGTGCCAGCACCTCGGGGCGGAGCTACGAGCAGTACTTC. The encoded protein is CASTSGRSYEQYF.

This clonotype was recorded at least ten times. The DNA for the CDR3 is TGTGCCAGCAGTCCTCGGGGGGGGGGGGCCTCCCCAGATACGCAGTATTTT. It yields the protein CASSPRGGGASPDTQYF. The chain links TRBV12-3 or TRBV12-4 to TRBJ2-3, with 8 bases lining up with TRBD2. Trimming removed 5 bases from V and 4 bases from J; junction bases left unmatched: 14. The CDR3 spans 17 residues.

This clonotype has at least ten counts. The rearrangement links TRBV5-5 to TRBJ1-1, with a tentative D call TRBD1 (5 bases). V was cut by 4 bases and J by 7 bases, with 11 bases left in between. The CDR3 contains 12 residues. CDR1 SGHKS and CDR2 YYEKEE come from the germline V gene (reference sequence). The CDR3 DNA follows: TGTGCCAGCAGCATAGGGGAAATTGAAGCTTTCTTT. This codes for CASSIGEIEAFF.

The genes are TRBV11-2 and TRBJ2-7; 10 nucleotides align to TRBD1. The trim removed 6 bases at V and 2 bases at J, leaving 10 bases unmatched. The CDR3 contains 16 residues. Germline assignment: CDR1 SGHAT and CDR2 FQNNGV. For the CDR3, the DNA is TGTGCCAGCAGGAAACTAACCGGGACAGGGGCCTACGAGCAGTACTTC. It yields the protein CASRKLTGTGAYEQYF.

In this sample, this clonotype turned up many times. The V gene is TRBV28, the J gene TRBJ2-5; D is tentatively TRBD1 or TRBD2 (6 bases each). The CDR3 covers 15 residues. Germline V gene data show CDR1 as MDHEN and CDR2 as SYDVKM. V dropped 2 bases and J dropped 7 bases, with 17 bases sitting between them. The CDR3 DNA reads TGTGCCAGCAGTTTACGGGGGCGAGCTTGGGGGACCCAGTACTTC. Its translation: CASSLRGRAWGTQYF.

The rearrangement uses TRBV25-1 and TRBJ2-7, with 7 bases identical to TRBD1. The junction had 8 bases not matched to a gene; V was cut back by 7 bases and J by 2 bases. The CDR3 covers 14 residues. Looked up from germline, CDR1 is MGHDK and CDR2 is SYGVNS. The DNA of the CDR3 is TGTGCCAGCACTAACAGGGGACGGGCCTACGAGCAGTACTTC. Amino acids: CASTNRGRAYEQYF.

This clonotype was observed at least ten times. The chain employs TRBV11-2 and TRBJ1-1; D is ambiguous. V was cut by 3 bases and J by 0 bases, with 8 bases left in between. This CDR3 is built from 14 residues. Germline values: CDR1 SGHAT, CDR2 FQNNGV. CDR3 coding DNA: TGTGCCAGCAGCTTCTTGGGGATGAACACTGAAGCTTTCTTT. Its protein is CASSFLGMNTEAFF. Based on the CDR3 plus reference TRBV11-2 and TRBJ1-1, the full variable domain is EAGVAQSPRYKIIEKRQSVAFWCNPISGHATLYWYQQILGQGPKLLIQFQNNGVVDDSQLPKDRFSAERLKGVDSTLKIQPAKLEDSAVYLCASSFLGMNTEAFFGQGTRLTVV.